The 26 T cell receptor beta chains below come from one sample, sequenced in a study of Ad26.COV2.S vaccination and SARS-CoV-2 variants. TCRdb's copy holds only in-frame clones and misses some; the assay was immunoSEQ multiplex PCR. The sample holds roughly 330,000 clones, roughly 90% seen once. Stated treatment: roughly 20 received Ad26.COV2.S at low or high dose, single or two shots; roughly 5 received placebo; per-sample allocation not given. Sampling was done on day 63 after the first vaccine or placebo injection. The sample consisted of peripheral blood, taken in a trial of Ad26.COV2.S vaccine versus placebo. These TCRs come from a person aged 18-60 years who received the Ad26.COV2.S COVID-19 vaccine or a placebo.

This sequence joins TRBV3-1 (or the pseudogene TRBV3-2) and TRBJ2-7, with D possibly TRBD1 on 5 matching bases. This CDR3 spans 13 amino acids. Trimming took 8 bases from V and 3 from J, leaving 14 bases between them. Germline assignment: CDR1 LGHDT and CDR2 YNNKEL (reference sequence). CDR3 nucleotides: TGTGCCAGCCAAAGGGGCGAAGGCTACGAGCAGTACTTC. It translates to CASQRGEGYEQYF.

CDR3 DNA sequence: TGTGCCAGCAGCGCCCGCACCTTAGGGGTTGAGGGGGAGCTGTTTTTT. This encodes CASSARTLGVEGELFF. V and J are TRBV9 and TRBJ2-2; tentative D call: TRBD1 (5 bases). This CDR3 is 16 amino acids long. V was pared by 3 bases and J by 8 bases, with 20 bases between. The germline CDR1 and CDR2 sequences are SGDLS and YYNGEE.

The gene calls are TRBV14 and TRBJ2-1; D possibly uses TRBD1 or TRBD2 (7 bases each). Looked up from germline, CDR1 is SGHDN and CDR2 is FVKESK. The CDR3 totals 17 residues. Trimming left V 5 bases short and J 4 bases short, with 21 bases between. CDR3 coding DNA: TGTGCCAGCAGCATAAGAGCGGGACAGACCCTGTACAATGAGCAGTTCTTC. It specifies CASSIRAGQTLYNEQFF.

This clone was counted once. Written as DNA, the CDR3 is TGTGCCAGCAGCTTAGTGGAGTTCGGGGGGGCCAATGAGCAGTTCTTC. Translated: CASSLVEFGGANEQFF. The chain carries TRBV7-2 and TRBJ2-1; 8 bases align to TRBD2. CDR1 and CDR2 (germline): SGHTA, FQGNSA. The CDR3 is 16 amino acids. Trimming cost V 1 base and J 6 bases; bases outside gene matches: 8.

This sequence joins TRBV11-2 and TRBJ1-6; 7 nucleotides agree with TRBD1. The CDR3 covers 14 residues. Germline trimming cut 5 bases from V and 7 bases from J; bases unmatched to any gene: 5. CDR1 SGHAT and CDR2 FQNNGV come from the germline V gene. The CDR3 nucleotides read TGTGCCAGCAGCCTCGACAGGGTGAATTCACCCCTCCACTTT. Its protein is CASSLDRVNSPLHF.

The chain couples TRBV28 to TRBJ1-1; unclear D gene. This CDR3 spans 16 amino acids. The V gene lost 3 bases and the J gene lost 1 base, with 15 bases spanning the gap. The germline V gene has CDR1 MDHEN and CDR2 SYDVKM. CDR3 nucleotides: TGTGCCAGCAGTTTCCGAGGTAGTTTGGGGAACACTGAAGCTTTCTTT. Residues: CASSFRGSLGNTEAFF.

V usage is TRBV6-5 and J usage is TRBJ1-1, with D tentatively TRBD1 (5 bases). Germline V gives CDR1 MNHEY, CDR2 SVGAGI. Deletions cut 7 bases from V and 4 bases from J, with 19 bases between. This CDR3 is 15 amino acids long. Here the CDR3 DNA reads TGTGCCAGCATTACAGCGCTATGGACATTCACTGAAGCTTTCTTT. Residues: CASITALWTFTEAFF.

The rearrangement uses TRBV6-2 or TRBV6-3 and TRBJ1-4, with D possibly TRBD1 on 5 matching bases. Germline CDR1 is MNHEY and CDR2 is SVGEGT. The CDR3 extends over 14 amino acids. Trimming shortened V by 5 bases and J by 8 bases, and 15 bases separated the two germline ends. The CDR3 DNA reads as TGTGCCAGCAGTCTCGGGACTACTTTCGAAAAACTGTTTTTT. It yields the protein CASSLGTTFEKLFF.

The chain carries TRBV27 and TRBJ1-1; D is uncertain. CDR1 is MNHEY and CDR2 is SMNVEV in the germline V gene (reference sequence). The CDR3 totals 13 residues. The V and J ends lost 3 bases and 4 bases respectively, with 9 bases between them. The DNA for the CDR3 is TGTGCCAGCAGTTTCGGTCTGCGCACTGAAGCTTTCTTT. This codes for CASSFGLRTEAFF.

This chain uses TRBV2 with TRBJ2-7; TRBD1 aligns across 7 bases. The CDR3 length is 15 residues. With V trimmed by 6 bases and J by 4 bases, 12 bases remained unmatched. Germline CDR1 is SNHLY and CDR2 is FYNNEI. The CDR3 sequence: CASRGQALINYEQYF. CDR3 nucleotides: TGTGCCAGCAGAGGACAGGCCCTCATCAATTACGAGCAGTACTTC.

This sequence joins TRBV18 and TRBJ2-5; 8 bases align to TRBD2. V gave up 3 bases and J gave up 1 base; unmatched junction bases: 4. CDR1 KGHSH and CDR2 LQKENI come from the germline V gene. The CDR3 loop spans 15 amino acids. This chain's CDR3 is CASSPGGGRQETQYF. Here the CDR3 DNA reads TGTGCCAGCTCACCGGGCGGGGGGCGCCAAGAGACCCAGTACTTC. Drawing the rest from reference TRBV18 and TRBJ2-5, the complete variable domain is NAGVMQNPRHLVRRRGQEARLRCSPMKGHSHVYWYRQLPEEGLKFMVYLQKENIIDESGMPKERFSAEFPKEGPSILRIQQVVRGDSAAYFCASSPGGGRQETQYFGPGTRLLVL.

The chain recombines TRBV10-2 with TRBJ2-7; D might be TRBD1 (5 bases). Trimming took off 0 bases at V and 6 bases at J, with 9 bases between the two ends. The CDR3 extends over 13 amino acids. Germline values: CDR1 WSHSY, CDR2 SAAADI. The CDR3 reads CASSESTVIEQYF. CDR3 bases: TGCGCCAGCAGTGAGTCGACAGTTATCGAGCAGTACTTC.

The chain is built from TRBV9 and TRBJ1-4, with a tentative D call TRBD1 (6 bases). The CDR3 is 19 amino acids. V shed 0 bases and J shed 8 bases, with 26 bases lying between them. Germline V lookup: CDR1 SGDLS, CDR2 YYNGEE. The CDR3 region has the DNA TGTGCCAGCAGCGTAGGGTTGGTCGAGGGGGACCCGGAGAGCGAAAAACTGTTTTTT. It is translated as CASSVGLVEGDPESEKLFF.

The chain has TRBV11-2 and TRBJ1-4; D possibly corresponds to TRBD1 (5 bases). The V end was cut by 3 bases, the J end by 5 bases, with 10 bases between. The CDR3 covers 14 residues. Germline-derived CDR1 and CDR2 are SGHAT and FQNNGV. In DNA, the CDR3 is TGTGCCAGCAGCTTCCAGGGCAAAAATGAAAAACTGTTTTTT. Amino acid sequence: CASSFQGKNEKLFF.

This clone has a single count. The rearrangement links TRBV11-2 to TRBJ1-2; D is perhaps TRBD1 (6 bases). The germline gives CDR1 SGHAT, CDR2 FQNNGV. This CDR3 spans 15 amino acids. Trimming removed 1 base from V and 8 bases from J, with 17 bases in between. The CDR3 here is CASSLVLQGPYGYTF. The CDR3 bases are TGTGCCAGCAGCTTAGTCCTTCAGGGGCCTTACGGCTACACCTTC. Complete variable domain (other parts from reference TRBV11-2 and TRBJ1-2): EAGVAQSPRYKIIEKRQSVAFWCNPISGHATLYWYQQILGQGPKLLIQFQNNGVVDDSQLPKDRFSAERLKGVDSTLKIQPAKLEDSAVYLCASSLVLQGPYGYTFGSGTRLTVV.

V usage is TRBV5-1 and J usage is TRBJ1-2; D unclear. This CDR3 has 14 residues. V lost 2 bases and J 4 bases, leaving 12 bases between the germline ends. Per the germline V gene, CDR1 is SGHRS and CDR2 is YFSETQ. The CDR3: CASSFSTDTYGYTF. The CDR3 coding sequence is TGCGCCAGCAGCTTTTCGACCGACACCTATGGCTACACCTTC.

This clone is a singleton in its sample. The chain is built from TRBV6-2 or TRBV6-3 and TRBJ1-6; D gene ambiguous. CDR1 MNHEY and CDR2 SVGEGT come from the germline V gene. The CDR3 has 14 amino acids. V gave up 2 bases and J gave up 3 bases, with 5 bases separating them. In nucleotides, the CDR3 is TGTGCCAGCAGTTACGTTTTCTATAATTCACCCCTCCACTTT. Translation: CASSYVFYNSPLHF.

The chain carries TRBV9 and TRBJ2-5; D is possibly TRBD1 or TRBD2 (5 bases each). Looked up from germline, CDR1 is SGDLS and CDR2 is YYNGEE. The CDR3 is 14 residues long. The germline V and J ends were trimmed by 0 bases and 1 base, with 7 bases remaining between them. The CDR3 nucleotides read TGTGCCAGCAGCGTAGAGGGGAGCCAAGAGACCCAGTACTTC. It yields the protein CASSVEGSQETQYF.

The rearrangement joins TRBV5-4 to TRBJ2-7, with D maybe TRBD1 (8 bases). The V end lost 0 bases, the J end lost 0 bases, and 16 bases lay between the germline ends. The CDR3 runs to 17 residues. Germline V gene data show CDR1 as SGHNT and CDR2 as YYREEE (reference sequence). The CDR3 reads CASSLGLGGTGSYEQYF. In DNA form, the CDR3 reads TGTGCCAGCAGCTTGGGTCTGGGAGGGACAGGCTCCTACGAGCAGTACTTC.

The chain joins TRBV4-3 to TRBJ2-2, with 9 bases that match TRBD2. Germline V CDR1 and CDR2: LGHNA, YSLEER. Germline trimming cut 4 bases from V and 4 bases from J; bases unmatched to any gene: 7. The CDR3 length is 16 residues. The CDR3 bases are TGCGCCAGCAGCCTTTTAGCGGGAGCAGGCACCGGGGAGCTGTTTTTT. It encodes CASSLLAGAGTGELFF.

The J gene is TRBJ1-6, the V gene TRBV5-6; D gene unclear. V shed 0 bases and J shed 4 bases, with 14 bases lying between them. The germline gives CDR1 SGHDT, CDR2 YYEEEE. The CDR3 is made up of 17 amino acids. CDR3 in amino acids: CASSLVAYEDYNSPLHF. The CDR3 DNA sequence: TGTGCCAGCAGCTTGGTCGCGTACGAGGATTATAATTCACCCCTCCACTTT.

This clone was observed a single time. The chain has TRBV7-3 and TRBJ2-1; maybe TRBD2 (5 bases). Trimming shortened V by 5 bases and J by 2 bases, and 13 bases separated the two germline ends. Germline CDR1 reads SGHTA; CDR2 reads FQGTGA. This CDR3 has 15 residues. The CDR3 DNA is TGTGCCAGCAGCCAAGCGGATGCCACCTACAATGAGCAGTTCTTC. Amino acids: CASSQADATYNEQFF.

DNA of the CDR3: TGTGCCAGTAGTATAGGTCTGGGGACGTATAGCAATCAGCCCCAGCATTTT. Amino acid sequence: CASSIGLGTYSNQPQHF. The chain uses TRBV19 and TRBJ1-5; tentative D call: TRBD1 (5 bases). From germline, CDR1 is LNHDA and CDR2 SQIVND (reference sequence). The CDR3 consists of 17 residues. Between the trimmed V and J ends, which lost 1 base and 0 bases, there was a span of 13 bases.

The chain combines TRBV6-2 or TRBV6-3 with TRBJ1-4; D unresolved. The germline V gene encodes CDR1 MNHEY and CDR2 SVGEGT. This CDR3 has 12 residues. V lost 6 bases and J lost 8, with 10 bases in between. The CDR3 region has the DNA TGTGCCAGCAGCCTCGTGGACGAAAAACTGTTTTTT. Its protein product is CASSLVDEKLFF.

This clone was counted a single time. CDR3 sequence reads: CASSARTENGYTF. The CDR3 nucleotides read TGTGCCAGCAGCGCCCGGACGGAAAATGGCTACACCTTC. The chain recombines TRBV3-1 (or the pseudogene TRBV3-2) with TRBJ1-2; D is undetermined. CDR1 and CDR2 from the germline V gene are LGHDT and YNNKEL (reference sequence). This CDR3 has 13 amino acids. V was cut by 5 bases and J by 6 bases, with 13 bases left in between.

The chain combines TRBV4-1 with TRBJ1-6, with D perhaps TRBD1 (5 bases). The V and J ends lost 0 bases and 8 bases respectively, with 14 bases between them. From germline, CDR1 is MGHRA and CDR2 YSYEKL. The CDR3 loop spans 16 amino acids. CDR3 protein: CASSQDYLGTYSPLHF. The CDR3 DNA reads TGCGCCAGCAGCCAAGATTATTTAGGGACCTATTCACCCCTCCACTTT.